Sequencing of this T cell receptor beta chain was carried out in a study of CD8 T cells in ankylosing spondylitis listed by TCRdb under 2017. Turning to the overall study: To find TCR variants linked to disease, the study profiled T cell receptor beta repertoires in ankylosing spondylitis patients and healthy donors. The full study cohort comprised 20 to 30 ankylosing spondylitis patients and over a hundred healthy donors. Peripheral blood was sampled, and synovial fluid was additionally collected from ankylosing spondylitis patients. Study-wide conclusions, independent of this receptor: Some motif variants were previously reported in synovial fluid and blood of reactive arthritis patients, suggesting common disease-initiation mechanisms. A TCR beta motif made up of eight highly homologous amino acid variants appeared to be characteristic of blood from ankylosing spondylitis patients. According to the report, matched synovial fluid samples from ankylosing spondylitis patients were significantly enriched for the disease-linked clones. In peripheral blood, the disease-linked clones were found at relatively low frequencies and had a CD8+ phenotype.

V gives up 0 bases and J gives up 1 base, and the segment between their germline ends measures 9 bases. Spanning cysteine to phenylalanine, the CDR3 consists of 15 amino acids. Here the CDR3 DNA is all that survives: 45 bases in frame from base 1. The germline V gene encodes CDR1 LNHNV and CDR2 YYDKDF (reference sequence). With respect to this clonotype: Its specific antigen is unknown. No per-base quality is available; no much larger clone lies one base away.

The run used an Illumina HiSeq 2500. Quantitative 5'-RACE with molecular barcodes was the method used to prepare the TCR beta libraries. The paper's data handling went like this. A new computational method based on a probabilistic model of VDJ rearrangement was used to identify disease-linked TCR variants. Using fastp trimming at Q25 and MiXCR clonotype assembly, TCRdb reanalyzed the public sequencing data and kept in-frame beta chains. Records with the same CDR3 protein are collapsed into one entry carrying the most frequent genes and DNA. It is TCRdb's table, rather than the study itself, that gives the V and J calls and clone size. Counted in this sample were some 240,000 distinct CDR3 sequences; about 24% of them appeared once. Clones ranked in the top ten supply roughly 0.67% of the sample.

Input material: blood, either unsorted or a sorted T cell fraction (not recorded which). The V and J segments used are TRBV15 and TRBJ1-2, with the D gene not confidently named. The receptor comes from a male donor with ankylosing spondylitis or in good health (not recorded which). The sequenced DNA: TGTGCCACCAGCAGAGATCCCAGATTTAACTATGGCTACACCTTC. Its coded protein is CATSRDPRFNYGYTF.